One sample yielded the 7 T cell receptor beta chains listed below, sequenced in a study of beta chain features in type 1 diabetes (dated by TCRdb to between 2018 and 2020). General findings and caveats noted by the study authors: A moderate but significant shortening of TCRB CDR3 length was observed in type 1 diabetes patients in all four CD4+ subsets.

These receptors have no identified antigens. The receptor library was made with the immunoSEQ multiplex PCR assay. All of the isolated RNA was reverse transcribed with the High Capacity cDNA Reverse Transcription Kit, so expressed TCRB transcripts were sequenced. Here the immuneACCESS table is served through TCRdb, limited to in-frame sequences with V and J called. Missing clones are a known gap in these copies; in checked studies unresolved V genes cover under half, and the rest lacks a known reason. Recorded for this sample are 680,000 or so clones; around 15% of them occurred a single time. Around 0.022% of the sample comes from the top ten. Sequenced: naive CD4+ T cells from blood. Sample cell subset or site, as interpreted from the label and publication: true naive CD4+ T cells. The receptors here all came from a man aged 18 to 35 with type 1 diabetes.

In regard to this clone: Other DNA sequences of this sample code for an identical CDR3. The CDR3 nucleotides read TGCGCCAGCAGCTTGGCGTCTAGCTCCTACAATGAGCAGTTCTTC. It encodes CASSLASSSYNEQFF. J is TRBJ2-1 and V is TRBV5-1; unclear D gene. Germline V gives CDR1 SGHRS, CDR2 YFSETQ. V shed 0 bases and J shed 0 bases, with 7 bases lying between them. The CDR3 totals 15 residues.

V is TRBV7-6 and J is TRBJ2-5; 7 positions agree with TRBD1. V was clipped by 0 bases and J by 1 base; unmatched bases: 5. The CDR3 loop spans 16 amino acids. Germline V gives CDR1 SGHVS, CDR2 FNYEAQ. CDR3 sequence (DNA): TGTGCCAGCAGCTTAGCAAGTGGGACAGTCCAAGAGACCCAGTACTTC. The encoded protein is CASSLASGTVQETQYF.

In this sample, this clone turned up a few times. The chain is built from TRBV27 and TRBJ1-2; 9 nucleotides agree with TRBD1. V lost 6 bases to trimming and J lost 3 bases; unmatched junction nucleotides: 5. Germline V lookup: CDR1 MNHEY, CDR2 SMNVEV (reference sequence). The CDR3 length is 14 residues. The CDR3 spells CASSGQGIDYGYTF. In nucleotides, the CDR3 is TGTGCCAGCAGCGGACAGGGGATAGACTATGGCTACACCTTC.

The genes are TRBV18 and TRBJ2-1; TRBD1 aligns across 7 bases. V trimming: 6 bases; J trimming: 9 bases; junction bases outside the gene matches: 14. This CDR3 has 15 amino acids. Germline CDR1 and CDR2: KGHSH and LQKENI. This CDR3 is CASSLPLDRAGEQFF. CDR3 bases: TGTGCCAGCTCGCTACCCCTCGACAGGGCTGGTGAGCAGTTCTTC.

Only a few counts were recorded for this clone. The chain joins TRBV27 to TRBJ1-2; D unresolved. CDR1 is MNHEY, CDR2 SMNVEV, per germline (reference sequence). The CDR3 totals 14 residues. V was cut by 5 bases and J by 6 bases, with 16 bases left in between. CDR3 nucleotide sequence: TGTGCCAGCAGTAATTTCGTGGGTTTTGATGGCTACACCTTC. Amino acids: CASSNFVGFDGYTF.

In DNA form, the CDR3 reads TGTGCCAGCAGCTTATGGCAGGGGAATAATTCACCCCTCCACTTT. Protein product: CASSLWQGNNSPLHF. V usage is TRBV11-2 and J usage is TRBJ1-6; possible D gene TRBD1, 6 bases. Trimming shortened V by 2 bases and J by 5 bases, and 10 bases separated the two germline ends. The germline gives CDR1 SGHAT, CDR2 FQNNGV. The CDR3 sequence is 15 residues long.

This clone was observed a few times. The rearrangement joins TRBV5-1 to TRBJ2-5; no reliable D call. The V and J ends lost 4 bases and 5 bases respectively, with 12 bases between them. Germline V gene sequence: CDR1 SGHRS, CDR2 YFSETQ. CDR3 size: 13 residues. The CDR3 protein is CASSPRGRETQYF. CDR3 bases: TGCGCCAGCAGCCCCCGAGGTCGGGAGACCCAGTACTTC.